A single TCR beta chain is shown here with its context. At one end, the junction sequence differs from germline, possibly due to a read error. A single record per CDR3 protein comes from TCRdb applying MiXCR to the PCR reads. The table records roughly 20,000 distinct CDR3 sequences, 37% of them present only once. The sample is drawn from a study of immune characterization of retroperitoneal liposarcoma. Germline-derived CDR1 and CDR2 are MNHGY and SVAAGI. The CDR3 runs 17 residues. The sample taken for sequencing was blood. The chain has TRBV6-9 and TRBJ2-3, with 10 bases identical to TRBD2. This receptor was identified in a male donor with retroperitoneal liposarcoma. Written as DNA, the CDR3 is TGTGCCAGCAGTTCGCCAGCGGGGGGGCCAGCCGACAATGAGCAGTACTTT. Its translation is CASSSPAGGPADNEQYF.